The 15 T cell receptor beta chains in this list originate from one sample, sequenced in a study of blood T cell repertoires in COVID-19. Measured with immunoSEQ multiplex PCR; TCRdb has only the in-frame clones, and not every one. The repertoire holds 250,000 to 300,000 clones, with over 65% as singletons. The sequenced sample was peripheral blood. The source is a man aged 60-69 years who had recovered from COVID-19.

The chain couples TRBV28 to TRBJ1-2; tentatively, D is TRBD1 (6 bases). Trimming took 7 bases from V and 4 from J, leaving 10 bases between them. This CDR3 is built from 12 residues. Per germline, CDR1 MDHEN and CDR2 SYDVKM. The CDR3 DNA reads as TGTGCCAGCACGAGGGACATCTATGGCTACACCTTC. Amino acids: CASTRDIYGYTF.

Here the CDR3 reads CASSLGSGANTGELFF. The DNA of the CDR3 is TGTGCCAGCAGCTTGGGGAGCGGGGCGAACACCGGGGAGCTGTTTTTT. V and J are TRBV5-4 and TRBJ2-2; TRBD2 agrees at 7 bases. The CDR3 contains 16 residues. CDR1 is SGHNT, CDR2 YYREEE, per germline (reference sequence). Trimming took 0 bases from V and 0 from J; bases not matched to a gene: 2.

This rearrangement joins TRBV6-5 to TRBJ1-5; 10 bases map to TRBD1. Germline CDR1 MNHEY, CDR2 SVGAGI. Trimming at V came to 8 bases and at J to 5 bases, leaving 6 bases not matched to a gene. The CDR3 loop spans 14 amino acids. CDR3 DNA sequence: TGTGCCAGCGCAGACAGGGGGCTTCATCAGCCCCAGCATTTT. Translation: CASADRGLHQPQHF.

The V gene is TRBV6-5, the J gene TRBJ2-3; possible D gene TRBD2, 6 bases. The V and J ends lost 6 bases and 2 bases respectively, with 12 bases between them. CDR1 and CDR2 (germline): MNHEY, SVGAGI. The CDR3 totals 14 residues. CDR3 in DNA: TGTGCCAGCAGGGGGACTTATAACACAGATACGCAGTATTTT. Residues: CASRGTYNTDTQYF.

This chain links TRBV25-1 with TRBJ2-7; D is undetermined. The V gene's germline CDR1 is MGHDK and CDR2 SYGVNS. The V end lost 3 bases, the J end lost 2 bases, and 8 bases lay between the germline ends. The CDR3 has 13 residues. The DNA of the CDR3 is TGTGCCAGCAGTGAGAACACAGCCTACGAGCAGTACTTC. Translation: CASSENTAYEQYF.

The chain recombines TRBV11-2 with TRBJ2-1; TRBD2 matches at 9 bases. V lost 5 bases, J lost 4 bases, and 6 bases stayed unmatched. This CDR3 is 15 amino acids long. In germline, CDR1 is SGHAT, CDR2 FQNNGV. The CDR3 protein is CASSQGGRDYNEQFF. In DNA, the CDR3 is TGTGCCAGCAGCCAGGGCGGGAGGGATTACAATGAGCAGTTCTTC.

Note on this clone: Other DNA sequences of this sample code for an identical CDR3. This chain connects TRBV2 to TRBJ2-7, with TRBD2 as a possible D gene (5 bases). The V and J ends lost 6 bases and 1 base respectively, with 7 bases between them. CDR1 is SNHLY, CDR2 FYNNEI, per germline. This CDR3 comprises 12 residues. CDR3 amino acids: CASRRDSYEQYF. The CDR3 region has the DNA TGTGCCAGCAGGAGGGATTCCTACGAGCAGTACTTC.

The chain joins TRBV3-1 (or the pseudogene TRBV3-2) to TRBJ2-7, with TRBD2 matching 7 bases. Germline V CDR1 and CDR2: LGHDT, YNNKEL (reference sequence). The CDR3 contains 13 residues. Trimming cost V 3 bases and J 7 bases; bases outside gene matches: 6. The CDR3 loop reads CASSHGRSHEQYF. CDR3 bases: TGTGCCAGCAGCCACGGGAGGTCCCATGAGCAGTACTTC.

This chain joins TRBV2 and TRBJ2-1; 8 nucleotides match TRBD1. The CDR3 contains 16 residues. The V gene's germline CDR1 is SNHLY and CDR2 FYNNEI. With V trimmed by 6 bases and J by 7 bases, 14 bases remained unmatched. The CDR3 loop is CASRPPKETGENEQFF. CDR3 in DNA: TGTGCCAGCAGACCCCCGAAGGAGACAGGGGAGAATGAGCAGTTCTTC.

This chain links TRBV25-1 with TRBJ1-1, with 12 bases fitting TRBD1. Germline CDR1 and CDR2: MGHDK and SYGVNS. V was clipped by 3 bases and J by 6 bases; unmatched bases: 8. The CDR3 covers 16 residues. The chain's CDR3 is CASSDRAGQGAPEAFF. The CDR3 bases are TGTGCCAGCAGTGATCGCGCGGGACAGGGGGCCCCTGAAGCTTTCTTT.

The chain couples TRBV4-1 to TRBJ2-1; a weak D match, TRBD2 (6 bases). This CDR3 spans 16 amino acids. CDR1 is MGHRA, CDR2 YSYEKL, per germline. V was trimmed by 0 bases and J by 6 bases, leaving 15 bases between them. The chain's CDR3 is CASSQDLGGSGNEQFF. CDR3 coding DNA: TGCGCCAGCAGCCAAGATCTCGGGGGTTCGGGCAATGAGCAGTTCTTC.

J is TRBJ1-5 and V is TRBV21-1; the D call of TRBD1 is as the table states it, not checked on the DNA. TRBV21-1 is shown as a pseudogene. The CDR3 extends over 17 amino acids. The CDR3 loop reads CASSRTDSPYSNQPQHF. The DNA of the CDR3 is TGTGCCAGCAGCAGAACGGACAGCCCCTATAGCAATCAGCCCCAGCATTTT.

The chain couples TRBV5-1 to TRBJ2-7, with D possibly being TRBD1 (5 bases). The CDR3 runs 17 residues. The ends were cut back, 4 bases at V and 5 bases at J, with 25 bases in the middle. Germline values: CDR1 SGHRS, CDR2 YFSETQ. CDR3: CASSRAAFGQGGDEQYF. CDR3 DNA: TGCGCCAGCAGCAGGGCAGCATTTGGCCAGGGCGGAGACGAGCAGTACTTC.

The genes are TRBV11-2 and TRBJ1-2; D unclear. Germline V gene lookup returns CDR1 SGHAT and CDR2 FQNNGV. The CDR3 consists of 14 residues. Trimming pared 5 bases from V and 0 bases from J, leaving 10 bases between. The CDR3 sequence: CASSADGANYGYTF. The CDR3 nucleotides read TGTGCCAGCAGCGCCGACGGGGCTAACTATGGCTACACCTTC.

The count of this clone is one. This rearrangement joins TRBV27 to TRBJ2-1; 7 nucleotides line up with TRBD1. J gave up 3 bases and V 4 bases, and 9 bases lay outside the gene matches. The CDR3 is made up of 16 amino acids. The germline CDR1 and CDR2 sequences are MNHEY and SMNVEV (reference sequence). CDR3 loop: CASSSRTGGSYNEQFF. The CDR3 DNA reads as TGTGCCAGCAGTTCCCGGACAGGTGGGAGCTACAATGAGCAGTTCTTC.